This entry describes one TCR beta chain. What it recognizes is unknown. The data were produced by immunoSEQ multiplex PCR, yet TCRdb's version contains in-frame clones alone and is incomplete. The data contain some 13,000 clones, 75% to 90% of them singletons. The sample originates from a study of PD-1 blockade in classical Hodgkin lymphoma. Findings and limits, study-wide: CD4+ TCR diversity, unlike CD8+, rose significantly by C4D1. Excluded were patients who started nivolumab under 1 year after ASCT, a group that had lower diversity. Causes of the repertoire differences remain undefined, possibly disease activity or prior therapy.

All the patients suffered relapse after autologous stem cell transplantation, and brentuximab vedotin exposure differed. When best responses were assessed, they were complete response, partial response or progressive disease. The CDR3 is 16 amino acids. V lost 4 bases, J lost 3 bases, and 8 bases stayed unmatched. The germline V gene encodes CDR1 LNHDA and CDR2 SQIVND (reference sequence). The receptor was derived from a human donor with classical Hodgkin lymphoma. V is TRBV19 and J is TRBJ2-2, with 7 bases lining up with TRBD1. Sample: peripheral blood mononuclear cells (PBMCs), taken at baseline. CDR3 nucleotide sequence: TGTGCCAGTAGTAGAAGACAGGGAACTTACACCGGGGAGCTGTTTTTT. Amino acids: CASSRRQGTYTGELFF.